Given below is one TCR beta chain in context. Its matching antigen is unknown. The sample originates from a study of CD8+ T cells in alopecia areata. For the study at large: At a dose of 5 to 10 mg twice daily, oral tofacitinib was given to treated patients.

Regarding the study as a whole: Higher clonality and more expanded CD8+ clones appeared in lesional than normal scalp. Sharing of TCRs across patients appeared less clear than in mice, possibly for HLA-related reasons. Scalp sequencing captures resident alphabeta T cells of normal skin too.

Specimens obtained from alopecia areata patients comprised lesional scalp punch biopsies and peripheral blood. Isolated RNA was reverse transcribed into cDNA used as the sequencing template. This table comes from immunoSEQ multiplex PCR, and its TCRdb copy is limited to in-frame clones, with some not included. The table lists about 5,900 clones, roughly 60% of them singletons. The CDR3 contains 16 residues. CDR1 and CDR2 (germline): SNHLY, FYNNEI. V was pared by 6 bases and J by 3 bases, with 7 bases of the junction left unmatched. The rearrangement joins TRBV2 to TRBJ2-1, with TRBD2 matching 11 bases. The source of this sequence is a human donor with alopecia areata. The specimen was skin. Here the CDR3 reads CASRGSGRAVYNEQFF. In nucleotides, the CDR3 is TGTGCCAGCAGAGGTAGCGGGAGGGCCGTCTACAATGAGCAGTTCTTC.